This entry is about one T cell receptor beta chain. This clonotype was seen at least ten times. Its target antigen remains unknown. No base-level quality is on record; no much larger clone is a single base apart. The entry originates in a study of CD8 T cells in ankylosing spondylitis (TCRdb year 2017). Background for the entire study: The study set out to find disease-linked TCR variants by profiling T cell receptor beta repertoires in ankylosing spondylitis patients and healthy donors. In total, the full study cohort was made up of roughly 110 healthy donors and more than 20 ankylosing spondylitis patients. Peripheral blood samples were taken, and synovial fluid was additionally collected from ankylosing spondylitis patients. Results the study describes overall, beyond this receptor: Blood from ankylosing spondylitis patients appeared to be characterized by a TCR beta motif made up of eight highly homologous amino acid variants. According to the report, matched synovial fluid samples from ankylosing spondylitis patients were significantly enriched for the disease-linked clones. Some motif variants were previously reported in synovial fluid and blood of reactive arthritis patients, suggesting common disease-initiation mechanisms. In peripheral blood, the disease-linked clones were found at relatively low frequencies and had a CD8+ phenotype.

The sample was run on an Illumina HiSeq 2500. TCR beta libraries were prepared by quantitative 5'-RACE with molecular barcodes. Concerning the study's data processing: A new computational method based on a probabilistic model of VDJ rearrangement was used to identify disease-linked TCR variants. TCRdb reanalyzed the raw reads on its own, using fastp at Q25 for trimming and MiXCR for clone calling, and kept in-frame beta chains. When rows share a CDR3 protein, they turn into one entry using the most common DNA and genes. The V and J calls were determined by TCRdb, not by the authors. This sample gives roughly 230,000 distinct CDR3 sequences in total; about 10% of them show up just once. About 3% of the sample belongs to the ten largest clones. The sequence was collected from a male donor with ankylosing spondylitis or in good health (not recorded which). The sample consisted of blood, either unsorted or a sorted T cell fraction (not recorded which).

The CDR3 has the sequence CSASRSGTQYEQYF. The DNA sequence follows: TGCAGTGCTAGCAGATCCGGGACTCAATACGAGCAGTACTTC. The rearrangement combines TRBV20-1 with TRBJ2-7; TRBD2 is perhaps the D gene, given 6 matching bases. Trimming at the junction amounts to 3 bases on V and 4 bases on J, and the germline ends lie 16 bases apart. Including cysteine and phenylalanine, the CDR3 has 14 amino acids. CDR3 DNA only is kept here, 42 bases in frame from base 1. CDR1 and CDR2 (DFQATT, SNEGSKA) derive from the germline V gene (reference sequence).